The entry below describes one T cell receptor (beta chain). This entry comes from a study of T cells after yellow fever vaccination. For the study at large: SMART-Seq v4 Ultra Low Input served to prepare low-cell-number fractions.

V lost 7 bases, J lost 8 bases, and 22 bases lay in between. Germline V lookup: CDR1 MNHEY, CDR2 SVGAGI. The length of the CDR3 is 15 residues. TCRdb re-called the 5' RACE reads with MiXCR, one entry per CDR3 protein. The data hold fewer than 450,000 distinct CDR3 sequences, with 4% observed a single time. The material sequenced was PBMCs, taken 5 days after the yellow fever booster vaccination. The J gene is TRBJ2-3, the V gene TRBV6-5, with a tentative D call TRBD2 (5 bases). This sequence originates from a man between 18 and 35 years old who received the YFV17D yellow fever vaccine. CDR3 protein: CASNLRAAGVGTQYF. The DNA for the CDR3 is TGTGCCAGCAATTTACGGGCCGCCGGGGTGGGTACGCAGTATTTT.